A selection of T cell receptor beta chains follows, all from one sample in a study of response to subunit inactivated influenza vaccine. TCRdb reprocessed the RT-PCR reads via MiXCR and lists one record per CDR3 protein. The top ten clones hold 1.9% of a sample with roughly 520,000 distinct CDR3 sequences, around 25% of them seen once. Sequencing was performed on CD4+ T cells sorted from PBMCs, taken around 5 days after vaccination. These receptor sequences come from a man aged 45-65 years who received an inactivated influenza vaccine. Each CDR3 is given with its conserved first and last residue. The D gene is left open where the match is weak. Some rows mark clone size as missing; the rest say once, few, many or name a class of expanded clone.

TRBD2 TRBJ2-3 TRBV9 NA TGTGCCAGCAGCGTGCTAGCGGGGGGGAGCACAGATACGCAGTATTTT CASSVLAGGSTDTQYF
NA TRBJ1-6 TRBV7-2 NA TGTGCCAGCAGCCCCGATTCTGGGGTGAATTCACCCCTCCACTTT CASSPDSGVNSPLHF
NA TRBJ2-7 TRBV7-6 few TGTGCCAGCAGATCCGACAGCTACGAGCAGTACTTC CASRSDSYEQYF
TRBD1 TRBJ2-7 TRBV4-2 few TGTGCCAGCAGCCAGAATCAGGGGGCTCCCTACGAGCAGTACTTC CASSQNQGAPYEQYF
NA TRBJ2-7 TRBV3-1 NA TGTGCCAGCAGCCAAGAGGGGAGCTCCTACGAGCAGTACTTC CASSQEGSSYEQYF
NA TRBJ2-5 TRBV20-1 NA TGCAGTGCTAGAGTCACAGGGTTTTTCCAAGAGACCCAGTACTTC CSARVTGFFQETQYF
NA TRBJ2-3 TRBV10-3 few TGTGCCATCAGTGAGGGGAGGACAGATACGCAGTATTTT CAISEGRTDTQYF
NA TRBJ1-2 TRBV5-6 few TGTGCCAGCAGCTTGGTGGCAGGGAACTATGGCTACACCTTC CASSLVAGNYGYTF
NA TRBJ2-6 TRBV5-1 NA TGCGCCAGCAGCTTGGAGGCCGTCTCTGGGGCCAACGTCCTGACTTTC CASSLEAVSGANVLTF
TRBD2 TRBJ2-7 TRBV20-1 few TGCAGTGCTAGAGATGGGATGGTACTAGCGGGAGGGCCGATCTACGAGCAGTACTTC CSARDGMVLAGGPIYEQYF
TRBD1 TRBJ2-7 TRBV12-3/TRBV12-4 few TGTGCCAGCTCCTCCCCGGGGCAGGGGGTTTACGAGCAGTACTTC CASSSPGQGVYEQYF
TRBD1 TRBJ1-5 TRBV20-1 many TGCAGTGCCTCGAAGGACAGGGCCAATCAGCCCCAGCATTTT CSASKDRANQPQHF
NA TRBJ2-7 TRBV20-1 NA TGCAGTGCTAGAGATAGGACCCGGGGCTCCTACGAGCAGTACTTC CSARDRTRGSYEQYF
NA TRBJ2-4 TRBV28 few TGTGCCAGCAGTTTATGGGGACTGACCAAAAACATTCAGTACTTC CASSLWGLTKNIQYF
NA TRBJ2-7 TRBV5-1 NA TGCGCCAGCAGCTCGGGATGGACCTACGAGCAGTACTTC CASSSGWTYEQYF
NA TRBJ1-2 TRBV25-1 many TGTGCCAGCAGTGAATATGACCCCCTCCTCTATGGCTACACCTTC CASSEYDPLLYGYTF
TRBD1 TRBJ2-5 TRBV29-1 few TGCAGCGTAGAACAGGGGTCTGAGACCCAGTACTTC CSVEQGSETQYF
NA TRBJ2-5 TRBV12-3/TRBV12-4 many TGTGCCAGCAGGGTAGCCCCGGGACCCTCCTACTTC CASRVAPGPSYF
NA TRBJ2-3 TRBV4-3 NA TGCGCCAGCAGCCAAGAGACAGGTCCTCACACGCAGTATTTT CASSQETGPHTQYF
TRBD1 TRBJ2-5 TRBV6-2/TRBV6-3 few TGTGCCAGCAGTTACCTCCTACAGGGGGCCCATCAAGAGACCCAGTACTTC CASSYLLQGAHQETQYF
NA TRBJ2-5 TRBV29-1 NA TGCAGCGTTTTTTGGGACACACACACTCAAGAGACCCAGTACTTC CSVFWDTHTQETQYF
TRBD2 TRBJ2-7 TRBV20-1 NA TGCAGTGCGAACTCACGGGAGGTGTTGAGGAATCTCGACGAGCAGTACTTC CSANSREVLRNLDEQYF